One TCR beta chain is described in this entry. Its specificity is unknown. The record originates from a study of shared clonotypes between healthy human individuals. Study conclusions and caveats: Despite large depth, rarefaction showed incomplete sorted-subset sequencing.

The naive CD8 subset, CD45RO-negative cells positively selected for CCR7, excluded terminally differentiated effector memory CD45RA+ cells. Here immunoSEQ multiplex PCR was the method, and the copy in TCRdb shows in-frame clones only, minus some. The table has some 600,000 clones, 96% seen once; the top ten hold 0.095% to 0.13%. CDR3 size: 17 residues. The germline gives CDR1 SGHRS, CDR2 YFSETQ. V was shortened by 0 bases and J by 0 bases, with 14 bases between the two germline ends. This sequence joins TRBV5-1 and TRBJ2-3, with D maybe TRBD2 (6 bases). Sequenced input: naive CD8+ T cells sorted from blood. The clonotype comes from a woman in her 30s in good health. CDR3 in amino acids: CASSLAGGTASTDTQYF. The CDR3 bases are TGCGCCAGCAGCTTGGCGGGTGGGACTGCTAGCACAGATACGCAGTATTTT.